This entry lists 8 T cell receptor beta chains sequenced from one sample in a study of blood T cells in healthy people across ages (dated by TCRdb to about 2015). Libraries were built with 5' RACE. Instrument used: Illumina HiSeq 2500. A second roughly 7 to 12 cycle PCR used a sample-barcoded 5' primer and a J-beta primer mix. Through fastp at Q25 and MiXCR, TCRdb rebuilt clones from the public reads, retaining in-frame beta chains. Rows are unified per CDR3 protein, each entry keeping the most common DNA and genes. The sample table lists about 810,000 distinct CDR3 sequences, around 36% of them with a count of one. Over 10% of the sample comes from the top ten. Sequencing used blood. The receptors come from a man between 18 and 35 years old in good health.

The chain employs TRBV7-2 and TRBJ2-1; D not certain. V lost 3 bases to trimming and J lost 8 bases, with 11 bases between them. Looked up from germline, CDR1 is SGHTA and CDR2 is FQGNSA. The length of the CDR3 is 13 residues. CDR3 DNA sequence: TGTGCCAGCAGCTTTGACGGAAACTATGAGCAGTTCTTC. It translates to CASSFDGNYEQFF. The whole variable domain, remainder taken from reference TRBV7-2 and TRBJ2-1, is GAGVSQSPSNKVTEKGKDVELRCDPISGHTALYWYRQSLGQGLEFLIYFQGNSAPDKSGLPSDRFSAERTGGSVSTLTIQRTQQEDSAVYLCASSFDGNYEQFFGPGTRLTVL.

Many counts were recorded for this clonotype. The rearrangement links TRBV5-1 to TRBJ2-7; the D gene is possibly TRBD1 (7 bases). Germline-derived CDR1 and CDR2 are SGHRS and YFSETQ. The CDR3 sequence is 17 residues long. Trimming removed 2 bases at V and 0 bases at J, with 18 bases between. Here the CDR3 DNA reads TGCGCCAGCAGCTTTTACCGCGGGACAGACTTCTCCTACGAGCAGTACTTC. Encoded protein: CASSFYRGTDFSYEQYF.

This clonotype has more than one count but fewer than ten. The gene calls are TRBV4-3 and TRBJ1-2, with D possibly TRBD1 on 5 matching bases. The CDR3 is 14 amino acids. The V end lost 4 bases, the J end lost 3 bases, and 12 bases lay between the germline ends. The germline V gene has CDR1 LGHNA and CDR2 YSLEER. The CDR3 DNA reads as TGCGCCAGCAGCCCCTTTCAGGGCGACTATGGCTACACCTTC. Its translation is CASSPFQGDYGYTF.

The J gene is TRBJ1-1, the V gene TRBV12-3 or TRBV12-4, with a possible D match to TRBD1 (6 bases). Trimming shortened V by 1 base and J by 10 bases, and 16 bases separated the two germline ends. This CDR3 has 14 residues. The CDR3 nucleotides read TGTGCCAGCAGTTTAGGAGGGGGGGGGCTTGGAGCTTTCTTT. Its translation: CASSLGGGGLGAFF.

The rearrangement links TRBV7-8 to TRBJ2-7; the D gene is possibly TRBD2 (5 bases). The V gene lost 1 base and the J gene lost 3 bases, with 13 bases spanning the gap. CDR1 and CDR2 from the germline V gene are SGHVS and FQNEAQ. The CDR3 spans 15 residues. The CDR3 DNA is TGTGCCAGCAGCTTAGGAGGGAGTTCGCTCTACGAGCAGTACTTC. Its translation: CASSLGGSSLYEQYF.

The V gene is TRBV13, the J gene TRBJ2-7; possibly TRBD1 or TRBD2 for D (6 bases each). The DNA end is a closer match to TRBJ2-5, so the J assignment may be wrong. Germline V CDR1 and CDR2: PRHDT, FYEKMQ (reference sequence). CDR3 length: 16 residues. The CDR3 DNA reads TGTGCCAGCAGCTTATCACAGGGTGCGGGATTGGAGACCCAGTACTTC. It translates to CASSLSQGAGLETQYF.

J is TRBJ1-1 and V is TRBV30; TRBD1 might be the D (6 bases). Trimming pared 3 bases from V and 4 bases from J, leaving 15 bases between. Germline lookup yields CDR1 GTSNPN and CDR2 SVGIG (reference sequence). CDR3 length equals 14 residues. CDR3 nucleotides: TGTGCCTGGAGGGACACAGGGTGGGGCACTGAAGCTTTCTTT. Its translation is CAWRDTGWGTEAFF.

As to this clonotype: An end of the junction does not agree with germline; a read error may underlie this. V usage is TRBV20-1 and J usage is TRBJ2-2; 8 bases align to TRBD1. The germline V gene encodes CDR1 DFQATT and CDR2 SNEGSKA (reference sequence). This CDR3 spans 14 amino acids. CDR3: CSARQGTNTGELFF. CDR3 DNA: TGCAGCGCTAGACAGGGGACGAACACCGGGGAGCTGTTTTTT.